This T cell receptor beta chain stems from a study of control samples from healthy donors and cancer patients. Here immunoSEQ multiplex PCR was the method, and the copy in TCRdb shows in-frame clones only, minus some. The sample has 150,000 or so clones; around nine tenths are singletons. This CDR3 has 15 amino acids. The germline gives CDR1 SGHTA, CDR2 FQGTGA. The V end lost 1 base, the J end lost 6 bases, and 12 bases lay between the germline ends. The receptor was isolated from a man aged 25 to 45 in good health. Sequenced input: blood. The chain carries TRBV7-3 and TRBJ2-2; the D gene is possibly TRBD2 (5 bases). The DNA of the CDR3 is TGTGCCAGCAGCTTAAATCCTTCCGGGGCCGGGGAGCTGTTTTTT. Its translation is CASSLNPSGAGELFF.